The 30 T cell receptor beta chains presented below share a single source sample, sequenced in a study of shared clonotypes between healthy human individuals (dated by TCRdb to 2018 to 2021). The library was built by means of the immunoSEQ multiplex PCR assay. Held by TCRdb, this immuneACCESS table contains in-frame sequences only and omits some clones. Under half of the omission traces to an unresolved V gene where checked; the cause of the rest is unknown. A total of about 1 million clones appear in this sample, around 75% of them only once. The top ten clonotypes cover about 1.5% of the sample. The specimen sequenced was memory CD4+ T cells sorted from blood. The sample's cell subset or site label, in plain terms: CD45RA-negative fraction. The receptor set was obtained from a man between 18 and 35 years old in good health.

The chain recombines TRBV10-2 with TRBJ1-1; D gene uncertain. Germline V CDR1 and CDR2: WSHSY, SAAADI. The CDR3 consists of 13 residues. The V end was cut by 4 bases, the J end by 10 bases, with 16 bases between. The CDR3 protein is CASSAGSAVGAFF. The DNA of the CDR3 is TGCGCCAGCAGTGCTGGCAGTGCCGTTGGAGCTTTCTTT.

The chain carries TRBV20-1 and TRBJ2-1; no firm D call. CDR1 and CDR2 (germline): DFQATT, SNEGSKA (reference sequence). The CDR3 length is 11 residues. Trimming pared 3 bases from V and 3 bases from J, leaving 3 bases between. Here the CDR3 reads CSASLYNEQFF. The CDR3 bases are TGCAGTGCTAGCCTCTACAATGAGCAGTTCTTC.

The chain couples TRBV4-1 to TRBJ2-5; TRBD1 or TRBD2 may be the D gene (5 bases each). The CDR3 length is 15 residues. Germline V gives CDR1 MGHRA, CDR2 YSYEKL. V lost 1 base and J lost 4, with 13 bases in between. This CDR3 is CASSQGYGGAETQYF. The CDR3 coding sequence is TGCGCCAGCAGCCAAGGTTATGGGGGAGCAGAGACCCAGTACTTC.

CDR3 nucleotides: TGTGCCAGCAGCTTGAACGGTTACTACGAGCAGTACTTC. Protein sequence: CASSLNGYYEQYF. V and J are TRBV11-2 and TRBJ2-7, with no clear D. The CDR3 has 13 amino acids. Germline CDR1 is SGHAT and CDR2 is FQNNGV. Deletions cut 3 bases from V and 3 bases from J, with 9 bases between.

V gene TRBV7-9 combines with J gene TRBJ2-3, with TRBD2 matching 10 bases. From germline, CDR1 is SEHNR and CDR2 FQNEAQ (reference sequence). The ends lost 3 bases at V and 1 base at J; junction bases unmatched: 4. The CDR3 has 16 amino acids. The CDR3 bases are TGTGCCAGCAGCTTCGTCCTAGCGGGGGGCACAGATACGCAGTATTTT. Translating gives CASSFVLAGGTDTQYF.

This clone showed up many times. CDR3 nucleotides: TGCGCCACCAACGGAGATCTAAGTTCACCCCTCCACTTT. Its translation: CATNGDLSSPLHF. J is TRBJ1-6 and V is TRBV10-2; no clear D. The CDR3 runs 13 residues. Deletions cut 10 bases from V and 9 bases from J, with 16 bases between. Germline V gene sequence: CDR1 WSHSY, CDR2 SAAADI.

V usage is TRBV7-9 and J usage is TRBJ1-1; no firm D call. V was trimmed by 5 bases and J by 0 bases, leaving 10 bases between them. This CDR3 comprises 14 residues. The germline CDR1 and CDR2 sequences are SEHNR and FQNEAQ (reference sequence). CDR3 sequence: CASSTASVNTEAFF. Written as DNA, the CDR3 is TGTGCCAGCAGCACAGCCAGCGTGAACACTGAAGCTTTCTTT.

This clone appeared a single time. The rearrangement links TRBV30 to TRBJ2-4; D perhaps matches TRBD1 (6 bases). V was cut by 1 base and J by 3 bases, with 7 bases left in between. Germline CDR1 reads GTSNPN; CDR2 reads SVGIG (reference sequence). CDR3 size: 13 residues. CDR3 in DNA: TGTGCCTGGAGTGCAGGGGACAAAAACATTCAGTACTTC. Translating gives CAWSAGDKNIQYF.

The V call is TRBV19, the J call TRBJ1-6; 7 bases agree with TRBD1. The ends lost 5 bases at V and 6 bases at J; junction bases unmatched: 10. From germline, CDR1 is LNHDA and CDR2 SQIVND (reference sequence). This CDR3 has 16 amino acids. CDR3 sequence (DNA): TGTGCCAGTAGTGTAGCCTGGGACAGCTTTAATTCACCCCTCCACTTT. Its translation: CASSVAWDSFNSPLHF.

The rearrangement uses TRBV2 and TRBJ2-5, with 7 bases fitting TRBD1. Germline assignment: CDR1 SNHLY and CDR2 FYNNEI. Unmatched junction bases numbered 7, after V lost 7 bases and J lost 2 bases. The CDR3 loop spans 14 amino acids. CDR3 loop: CASTGPRGQETQYF. The DNA of the CDR3 is TGTGCCAGCACTGGGCCCAGGGGGCAAGAGACCCAGTACTTC.

This chain joins TRBV11-2 and TRBJ2-3; 10 bases fit TRBD2. This CDR3 comprises 15 residues. Germline CDR1 is SGHAT and CDR2 is FQNNGV. Germline trimming cut 5 bases from V and 5 bases from J; bases unmatched to any gene: 7. The DNA for the CDR3 is TGTGCCAGCAGCCCAGCGGGGGGGCGGGAAGATACGCAGTATTTT. Translating it yields CASSPAGGREDTQYF.

As regards this clone: The same CDR3 arises from other DNA sequences in this sample as well. V usage is TRBV6-5 and J usage is TRBJ2-7; TRBD2 matches 9 bases. V lost 8 bases and J lost 3; bases outside the gene matches: 2. In germline, CDR1 is MNHEY, CDR2 SVGAGI. The CDR3 extends over 12 amino acids. Written as DNA, the CDR3 is TGTGCCAGCCATAGCGGGGGCTACGAGCAGTACTTC. This codes for CASHSGGYEQYF.

V and J are TRBV28 and TRBJ1-1, with D unresolved. Trimming left V 4 bases short and J 2 bases short, with 8 bases between. The germline V gene encodes CDR1 MDHEN and CDR2 SYDVKM. The CDR3 length is 13 residues. The CDR3 here is CASSWGPNTEAFF. CDR3 coding DNA: TGTGCCAGCAGTTGGGGTCCTAACACTGAAGCTTTCTTT. Combining the CDR3 with reference TRBV28 and TRBJ1-1 gives the whole variable domain DVKVTQSSRYLVKRTGEKVFLECVQDMDHENMFWYRQDPGLGLRLIYFSYDVKMKEKGDIPEGYSVSREKKERFSLILESASTNQTSMYLCASSWGPNTEAFFGQGTRLTVV.

The chain couples TRBV6-6 to TRBJ1-1; 7 nucleotides agree with TRBD1. Germline values: CDR1 MNHNY, CDR2 SVGAGI (reference sequence). The CDR3 sequence is 13 residues long. The ends lost 1 base at V and 10 bases at J; junction bases unmatched: 6. CDR3 bases: TGTGCCAGCAGTTACTTACCTCGACAGGGAGCTTTCTTT. Its protein product is CASSYLPRQGAFF.

This clone was observed a single time. The chain combines TRBV18 with TRBJ1-6; D unresolved. The CDR3 length is 13 residues. The V gene's germline CDR1 is KGHSH and CDR2 LQKENI. V was trimmed by 5 bases and J by 0 bases, leaving 2 bases between them. CDR3 DNA: TGTGCCAGCTCAACCTCCTATAATTCACCCCTCCACTTT. It yields the protein CASSTSYNSPLHF.

Concerning this clone itself: Other DNA sequences in the same sample also yield this CDR3. Here the CDR3 DNA reads TGTGCCAGCAGCCCCACAGGTTATGGCTACACCTTC. This codes for CASSPTGYGYTF. This chain uses TRBV7-9 with TRBJ1-2; tentative D call: TRBD1 (5 bases). This CDR3 comprises 12 residues. V was pared by 5 bases and J by 5 bases, with 9 bases between. Germline loops: CDR1 SEHNR, CDR2 FQNEAQ (reference sequence).

This clone has a handful of counts. J is TRBJ2-2 and V is TRBV7-9, with 7 bases identical to TRBD2. Germline values: CDR1 SEHNR, CDR2 FQNEAQ (reference sequence). This CDR3 is built from 16 residues. After removal of 0 bases from V and 5 bases from J, the junction contained 6 bases not matched to a gene. CDR3 nucleotides: TGTGCCAGCAGCTTAGCACTAGCGTCCGGAACCGGGGAGCTGTTTTTT. Its protein product is CASSLALASGTGELFF. Full variable domain (missing parts from reference TRBV7-9 and TRBJ2-2): DTGVSQNPRHKITKRGQNVTFRCDPISEHNRLYWYRQTLGQGPEFLTYFQNEAQLEKSRLLSDRFSAERPKGSFSTLEIQRTEQGDSAMYLCASSLALASGTGELFFGEGSRLTVL.

The CDR3 region is CASSRDRLTGELFF. As DNA, the CDR3 is TGTGCCAGCAGTCGGGACAGACTCACCGGGGAGCTGTTTTTT. V and J are TRBV6-5 and TRBJ2-2; 7 bases are a match to TRBD1. The length of the CDR3 is 14 residues. The V gene's germline CDR1 is MNHEY and CDR2 SVGAGI. With V trimmed by 5 bases and J by 4 bases, 4 bases remained unmatched.

V gene TRBV7-9 combines with J gene TRBJ1-4; 9 bases align to TRBD1. Germline loops: CDR1 SEHNR, CDR2 FQNEAQ (reference sequence). This CDR3 contains 16 residues. The V and J ends lost 5 bases and 15 bases, in that order; junction bases with no gene match: 19. The CDR3: CASSASMDRGEEGVFF. CDR3 DNA: TGTGCCAGCAGCGCGTCGATGGACAGGGGTGAGGAAGGGGTGTTTTTT.

The V and J genes are TRBV5-1 and TRBJ1-1; D might be TRBD1 (5 bases). Deletions cut 0 bases from V and 4 bases from J, with 13 bases between. The CDR3 sequence is 15 residues long. The germline gives CDR1 SGHRS, CDR2 YFSETQ. The CDR3 here is CASSLDGLRGTEAFF. The CDR3 region has the DNA TGCGCCAGCAGCTTGGATGGGCTTAGGGGCACTGAAGCTTTCTTT.

The V call is TRBV7-2, the J call TRBJ2-3, with D tentatively TRBD2 (5 bases). Germline V gives CDR1 SGHTA, CDR2 FQGNSA. V was clipped by 3 bases and J by 8 bases, with 9 bases between them. The CDR3 runs to 12 residues. In nucleotides, the CDR3 is TGTGCCAGCAGCTTTCCTGCGGGTACGCAGTATTTT. Protein: CASSFPAGTQYF. Complete variable domain (other parts from reference TRBV7-2 and TRBJ2-3): GAGVSQSPSNKVTEKGKDVELRCDPISGHTALYWYRQSLGQGLEFLIYFQGNSAPDKSGLPSDRFSAERTGGSVSTLTIQRTQQEDSAVYLCASSFPAGTQYFGPGTRLTVL.

The chain recombines TRBV11-2 with TRBJ2-7, with 8 bases matching TRBD1. V lost 5 bases to trimming and J lost 5 bases; unmatched junction nucleotides: 8. The germline V gene has CDR1 SGHAT and CDR2 FQNNGV. This CDR3 comprises 14 residues. CDR3 residues: CASSPPPTGDEQYF. For the CDR3, the DNA is TGTGCCAGCAGCCCCCCCCCGACAGGGGACGAGCAGTACTTC.

The rearrangement links TRBV5-8 to TRBJ1-1; D may be TRBD1 (5 bases). The CDR3 sequence is 16 residues long. The germline V gene encodes CDR1 SGHTS and CDR2 YDEGEE. The V and J ends lost 4 bases and 3 bases respectively, with 19 bases between them. CDR3 coding DNA: TGTGCCAGCAGCCCCAAAGGGACCGCCGCGGACACTGAAGCTTTCTTT. Translating it yields CASSPKGTAADTEAFF.

Notes on this clone: The same CDR3 arises from other DNA sequences in this sample as well. This chain joins TRBV18 and TRBJ2-1; D unclear. The ends were cut back, 3 bases at V and 8 bases at J, with 11 bases in the middle. CDR3 size: 13 residues. The V gene's germline CDR1 is KGHSH and CDR2 LQKENI. The CDR3 nucleotides read TGTGCCAGCTCACCTCGGATTGGAGATGAGCAGTTCTTC. Encoded protein: CASSPRIGDEQFF.

Turning to this clone: Other DNA sequences in this specimen translate into the identical CDR3. The genes are TRBV19 and TRBJ1-2; D ambiguous. Looked up from germline, CDR1 is LNHDA and CDR2 is SQIVND (reference sequence). V lost 3 bases and J lost 2, with 7 bases in between. This CDR3 comprises 13 residues. The CDR3, as DNA: TGTGCCAGTAGTATCTTGGCGAACTATGGCTACACCTTC. It codes for CASSILANYGYTF.

The genes are TRBV30 and TRBJ2-2, with a tentative D call TRBD1 (5 bases). This CDR3 contains 13 residues. From germline, CDR1 is GTSNPN and CDR2 SVGIG (reference sequence). V lost 2 bases, J lost 8 bases, and 12 bases lay in between. The CDR3 sequence: CAWSLGRSGELFF. The CDR3 DNA follows: TGTGCCTGGAGTCTGGGGCGGTCGGGGGAGCTGTTTTTT.

This clone appeared a single time. This chain joins TRBV10-3 and TRBJ2-3; 9 bases fit TRBD2. The CDR3 is 15 amino acids. In germline, CDR1 is ENHRY, CDR2 SYGVKD. After removal of 11 bases from V and 0 bases from J, the junction contained 9 bases not matched to a gene. DNA of the CDR3: TGTGCCCTATGGAGCGGGGGGTCTAGCACAGATACGCAGTATTTT. Its protein is CALWSGGSSTDTQYF.

This clone was counted a few times. Other DNA sequences in the sample encode the same CDR3. This rearrangement joins TRBV27 to TRBJ1-6, with D uncertain. The CDR3 spans 12 residues. The germline V gene has CDR1 MNHEY and CDR2 SMNVEV (reference sequence). V lost 3 bases, J lost 10 bases, and 7 bases lay in between. The CDR3 protein is CASSLRESPLHF. CDR3 DNA: TGTGCCAGCAGTTTGAGGGAGTCACCCCTCCACTTT.

The chain joins TRBV5-6 to TRBJ2-1, with D possibly being TRBD2 (5 bases). Germline V lookup: CDR1 SGHDT, CDR2 YYEEEE. The CDR3 extends over 13 amino acids. Trimming shortened V by 6 bases and J by 6 bases, and 13 bases separated the two germline ends. CDR3 sequence (DNA): TGTGCCAGCAACACTTGGGCGGGCAATGAGCAGTTCTTC. As protein: CASNTWAGNEQFF.

This rearrangement joins TRBV6-5 to TRBJ1-1; D ambiguous. The CDR3 runs 13 residues. V was trimmed by 2 bases and J by 8 bases, leaving 12 bases between them. CDR1 and CDR2 (germline): MNHEY, SVGAGI. The CDR3 nucleotides read TGTGCCAGCAGTTACAGGAGGGAATGGGAAGCTTTCTTT. It encodes CASSYRREWEAFF.